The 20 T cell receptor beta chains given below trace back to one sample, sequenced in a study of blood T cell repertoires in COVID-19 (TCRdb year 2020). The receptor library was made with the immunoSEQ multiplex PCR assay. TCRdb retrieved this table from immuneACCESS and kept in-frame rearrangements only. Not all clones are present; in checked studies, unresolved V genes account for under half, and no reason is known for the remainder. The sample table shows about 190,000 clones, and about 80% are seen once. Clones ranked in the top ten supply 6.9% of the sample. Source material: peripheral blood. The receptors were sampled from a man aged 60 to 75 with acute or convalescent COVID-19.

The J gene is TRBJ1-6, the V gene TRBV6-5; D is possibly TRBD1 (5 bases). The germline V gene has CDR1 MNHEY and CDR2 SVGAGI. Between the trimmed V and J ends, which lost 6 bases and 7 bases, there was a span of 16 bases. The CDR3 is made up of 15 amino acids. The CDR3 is CASSHGGSRNSPLHF. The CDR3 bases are TGTGCCAGCAGCCACGGGGGGTCCAGGAATTCACCCCTCCACTTT.

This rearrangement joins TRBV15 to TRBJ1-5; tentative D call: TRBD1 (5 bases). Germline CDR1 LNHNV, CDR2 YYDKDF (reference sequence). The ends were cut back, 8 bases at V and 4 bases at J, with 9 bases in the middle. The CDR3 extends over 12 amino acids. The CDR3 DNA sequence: TGTGCCACCCAGCGACAGAATCAGCCCCAGCATTTT. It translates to CATQRQNQPQHF.

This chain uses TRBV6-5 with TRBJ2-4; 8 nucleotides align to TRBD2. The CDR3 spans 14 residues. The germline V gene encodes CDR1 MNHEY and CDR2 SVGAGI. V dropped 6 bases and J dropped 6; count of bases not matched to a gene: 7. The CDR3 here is CASSQLAEGNIQYF. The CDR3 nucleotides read TGTGCCAGCAGCCAACTAGCGGAGGGAAACATTCAGTACTTC.

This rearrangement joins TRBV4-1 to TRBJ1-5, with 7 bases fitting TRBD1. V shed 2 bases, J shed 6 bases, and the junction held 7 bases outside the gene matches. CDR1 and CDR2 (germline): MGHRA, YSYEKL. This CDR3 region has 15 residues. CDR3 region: CASSQFGQVAQPQHF. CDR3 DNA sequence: TGCGCCAGCAGCCAATTTGGACAGGTCGCTCAGCCCCAGCATTTT.

CDR3 nucleotides: TGTGCCATCACAGGTGGACGGGGGGGCCCCCCAGATACGCAGTATTTT. It translates to CAITGGRGGPPDTQYF. The rearrangement links TRBV10-3 to TRBJ2-3; TRBD2 aligns across 8 bases. Germline trimming cut 7 bases from V and 4 bases from J; bases unmatched to any gene: 13. The germline CDR1 and CDR2 sequences are ENHRY and SYGVKD. This CDR3 spans 16 amino acids.

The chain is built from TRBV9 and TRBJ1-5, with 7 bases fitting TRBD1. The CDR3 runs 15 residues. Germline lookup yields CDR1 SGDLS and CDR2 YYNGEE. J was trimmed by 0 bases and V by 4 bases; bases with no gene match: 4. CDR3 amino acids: CASSSTGDSNQPQHF. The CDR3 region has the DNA TGTGCCAGCAGCTCCACAGGGGATAGCAATCAGCCCCAGCATTTT.

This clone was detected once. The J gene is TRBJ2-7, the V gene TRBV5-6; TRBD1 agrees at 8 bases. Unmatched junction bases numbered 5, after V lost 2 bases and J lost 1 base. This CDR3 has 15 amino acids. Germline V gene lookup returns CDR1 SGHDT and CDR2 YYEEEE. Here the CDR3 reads CASSLQGEGSYEQYF. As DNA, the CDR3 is TGTGCCAGCAGCTTACAGGGGGAAGGATCCTACGAGCAGTACTTC.

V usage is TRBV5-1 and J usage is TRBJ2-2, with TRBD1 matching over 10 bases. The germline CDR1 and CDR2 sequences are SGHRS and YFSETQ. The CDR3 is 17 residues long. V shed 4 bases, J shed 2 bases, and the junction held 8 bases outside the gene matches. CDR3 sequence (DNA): TGCGCCAGCAGCATCGACAGGGGGCTTGGCAACACCGGGGAGCTGTTTTTT. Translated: CASSIDRGLGNTGELFF.

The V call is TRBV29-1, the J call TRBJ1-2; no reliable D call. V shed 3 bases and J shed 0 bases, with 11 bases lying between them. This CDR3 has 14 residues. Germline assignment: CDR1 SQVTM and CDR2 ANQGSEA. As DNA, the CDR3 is TGCAGCGTTGATGGGGAGCGATCTAACTATGGCTACACCTTC. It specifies CSVDGERSNYGYTF.

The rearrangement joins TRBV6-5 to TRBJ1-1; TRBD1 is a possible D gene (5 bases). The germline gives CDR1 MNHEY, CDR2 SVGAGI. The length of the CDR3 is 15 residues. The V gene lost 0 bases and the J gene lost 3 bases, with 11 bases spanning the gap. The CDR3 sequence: CASSYSFRVDTEAFF. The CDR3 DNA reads TGTGCCAGCAGTTACTCGTTCAGGGTGGACACTGAAGCTTTCTTT.

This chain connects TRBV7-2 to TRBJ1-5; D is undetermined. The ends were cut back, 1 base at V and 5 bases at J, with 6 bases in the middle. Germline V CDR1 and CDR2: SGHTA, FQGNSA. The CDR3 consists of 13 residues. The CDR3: CASSLETYQPQHF. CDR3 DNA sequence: TGTGCCAGCAGCTTAGAGACTTATCAGCCCCAGCATTTT.

The chain's CDR3 is CASSLGVDTEAFF. The CDR3 nucleotides read TGTGCCAGCAGCCTAGGGGTTGACACTGAAGCTTTCTTT. The J gene is TRBJ1-1, the V gene TRBV6-5, with D maybe TRBD1 (5 bases). Trimming pared 6 bases from V and 3 bases from J, leaving 11 bases between. CDR3 length: 13 amino acids. Germline CDR1 reads MNHEY; CDR2 reads SVGAGI.

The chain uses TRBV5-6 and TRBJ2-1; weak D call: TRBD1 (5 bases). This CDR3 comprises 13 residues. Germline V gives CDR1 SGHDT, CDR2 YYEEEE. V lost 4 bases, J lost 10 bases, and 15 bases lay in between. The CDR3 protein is CASSPVQGGEQFF. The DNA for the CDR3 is TGTGCCAGCAGCCCCGTCCAGGGCGGCGAGCAGTTCTTC.

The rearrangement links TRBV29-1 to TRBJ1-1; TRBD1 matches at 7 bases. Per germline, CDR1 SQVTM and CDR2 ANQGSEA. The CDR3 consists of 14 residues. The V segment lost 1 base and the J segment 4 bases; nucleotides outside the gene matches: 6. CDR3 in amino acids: CSVEGGQLSTEAFF. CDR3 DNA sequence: TGCAGCGTTGAAGGGGGACAGTTGAGCACTGAAGCTTTCTTT.

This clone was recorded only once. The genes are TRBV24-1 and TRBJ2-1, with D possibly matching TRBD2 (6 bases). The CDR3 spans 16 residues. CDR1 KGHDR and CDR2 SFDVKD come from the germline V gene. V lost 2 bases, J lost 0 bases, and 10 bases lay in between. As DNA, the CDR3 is TGTGCCACCAGTGATTCGGGAGCGGGCTCCTACAATGAGCAGTTCTTC. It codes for CATSDSGAGSYNEQFF.

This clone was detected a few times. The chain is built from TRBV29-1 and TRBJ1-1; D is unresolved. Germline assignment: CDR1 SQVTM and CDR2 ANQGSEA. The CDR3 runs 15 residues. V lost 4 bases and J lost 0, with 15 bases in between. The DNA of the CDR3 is TGCAGCGTTGGGGAGGGCTGGGGTATGAACACTGAAGCTTTCTTT. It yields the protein CSVGEGWGMNTEAFF.

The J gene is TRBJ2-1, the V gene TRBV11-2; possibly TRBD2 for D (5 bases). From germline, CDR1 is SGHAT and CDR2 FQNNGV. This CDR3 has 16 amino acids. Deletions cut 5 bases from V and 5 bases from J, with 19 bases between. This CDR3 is CASSRAGLRLHNEQFF. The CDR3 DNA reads TGTGCCAGCAGCCGTGCAGGACTCCGGCTTCACAATGAGCAGTTCTTC.

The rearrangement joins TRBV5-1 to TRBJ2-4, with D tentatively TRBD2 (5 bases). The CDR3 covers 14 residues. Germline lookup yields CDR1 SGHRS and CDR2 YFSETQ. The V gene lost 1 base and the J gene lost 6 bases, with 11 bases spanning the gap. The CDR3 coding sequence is TGCGCCAGCAGCTTGAACCCCCGGGGAAACATTCAGTACTTC. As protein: CASSLNPRGNIQYF.

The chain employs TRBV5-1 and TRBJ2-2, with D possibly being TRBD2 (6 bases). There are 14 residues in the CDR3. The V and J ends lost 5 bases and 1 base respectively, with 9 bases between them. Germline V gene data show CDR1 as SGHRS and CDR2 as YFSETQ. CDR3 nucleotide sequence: TGCGCCAGCAGTCGGGACTTGAACACCGGGGAGCTGTTTTTT. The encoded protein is CASSRDLNTGELFF.

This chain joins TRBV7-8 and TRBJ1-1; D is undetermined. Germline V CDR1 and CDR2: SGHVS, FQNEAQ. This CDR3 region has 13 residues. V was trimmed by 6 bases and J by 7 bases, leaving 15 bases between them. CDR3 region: CASRRAGSGEAFF. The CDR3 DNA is TGTGCCAGCAGAAGAGCGGGGTCCGGTGAAGCTTTCTTT.